This record covers a single T cell receptor beta chain. This clone was counted only a few times. No antigen is known for it. No base quality information exists; no much larger clone differs at one position. This sample is drawn from a study of tumor-infiltrating lymphocytes in localized non-small cell lung cancer (dated by TCRdb to 2020 to 2023). About the full investigation: The cohort covered several histologies, both smokers and never-smokers, and patients whose samples were collected after neoadjuvant chemotherapy. Resected tumor tissue and uninvolved lung tissue described as non-adjacent to the tumor were contributed by each patient, with both tissues obtained from the same patient. The same patients underwent several integrated assays, with TCR sequencing performed together with flow cytometry, multiplex immunofluorescence, RNA-seq, exome sequencing and proteomics. The overall ICON cohort comprised approximately 150 surgical patients with localized non-small cell lung cancer whose tumors were resected. For 50 to 55 patients, immunoSEQ T-cell fraction was compared between paired tumor and uninvolved lung.

Results and caveats for the whole study, not just this receptor: Because assay coverage varied across patients depending on available tissue quantity, TCR sequencing was performed for only a subset of the cohort. Consistent with immunofluorescence CD3 counts, TCRbeta sequencing supported greater T cell infiltration in tumors than in uninvolved lung tissue. The TCR-derived T-cell fraction showed no difference between the flow cytometry-defined immunotypes IM1 (good prognosis) and IM2 (poor prognosis). Because different assays used different pieces of the same tissue, technical variation could not be distinguished from intratumor heterogeneity. Recurrence-free survival showed no association with tumor T-cell fraction measured by TCR sequencing (p = 0.61).

Patient enrollment in ICON started in early 2016, and the final patient was enrolled in September 2018. A subcohort of 76 patients provided fresh tumor and matched uninvolved tissue for in-depth immune analyses, with TCR sequencing among those analyses. DNA isolated from bulk tissue, without cell sorting, was used for TCR sequencing. The CDR3, cysteine through phenylalanine, is 15 amino acids long. Only CDR3 DNA is held: 45 bases, read in frame from base 1. CDR1 and CDR2, looked up from the germline V gene, are SGHRS and YFSETQ. The V and J ends are trimmed by 2 bases and 1 base, leaving 12 bases between them. The T-cell fraction in tumor and uninvolved lung tissue was obtained from TCR sequencing using the immunoSEQ assay. In the authors' own workflow: For survival analysis, patients were divided into high (upper tertile) and low (lower two tertiles) T-cell fraction groups, which were compared by log-rank test. Paired tumor versus uninvolved lung differences in T-cell fraction were tested with a signed-rank test. As stored in TCRdb, this immuneACCESS dataset retains in-frame rearrangements with V and J assigned. A fraction of the clones does not appear; measured against another copy, unresolved V genes explain less than half of the discrepancy, and the remainder lacks a known reason. V and J calls and clone size are given by that table; D and trimming were obtained from the DNA. Within this sample are about 4,900 clones, with less than 70% of them counted one time only. Around 58% of the sample comes from the top ten.

The chain links TRBV5-1 with TRBJ2-5; the D gene cannot be named for sure. The specimen was lung tumor tissue. The receptor comes from a human donor with non-small cell lung cancer. The nucleotides are TGCGCCAGCAGCTTCCTTAGAATGGCCCAAGAGACCCAGTACTTC. This is translated as CASSFLRMAQETQYF.